The rows below give T cell receptor beta chains drawn from one sample of a study of shared clonotypes between healthy human individuals. TCRdb's copy holds only in-frame clones and misses some; the assay was immunoSEQ multiplex PCR. The data show more than 2,000,000 clones, with approximately 93% seen just once and around 0.4% held by the top ten. Input material: naive CD4+ T cells from PBMCs. The origin of the receptors is a man aged 18 to 29 in good health. Some clones in this sample may be carry-over from other donors' samples. Both conserved end residues are part of each CDR3. A D gene is named only where the DNA matches it firmly. The listing skips clone size in some rows; elsewhere it reads once, few, many or a size class.

>-|TRBD2|TRBV7-2|TRBJ2-7
CASSSRLAGGPGEQYF
TGTGCCAGCAGTTCCCGACTAGCGGGAGGGCCGGGCGAGCAGTACTTC
>-|TRBD1|TRBV7-8|TRBJ2-7
CASSQRQGAGEQYF
TGTGCCAGCAGTCAAAGACAGGGGGCTGGCGAGCAGTACTTC
>-|TRBD1|TRBV28|TRBJ2-7
CASSLTDRGRIEQYF
TGTGCCAGCAGCCTGACGGACAGGGGGCGAATCGAGCAGTACTTC
>once|TRBD2|TRBV2|TRBJ2-3
CASKGGSGDTQYF
TGTGCCAGCAAGGGCGGGAGTGGGGATACGCAGTATTTT
>once|TRBD2|TRBV7-2|TRBJ2-7
CASSLAGTSFAEQYF
TGTGCCAGCAGCTTAGCTGGGACTAGCTTCGCCGAGCAGTACTTC
>-|TRBD1|TRBV19|TRBJ1-5
CASSFRDRGRGNQPQHF
TGTGCCAGTAGTTTCCGGGACAGGGGCCGGGGCAATCAGCCCCAGCATTTT
>-|-|TRBV6-1|TRBJ1-1
CASLVSMNTEAFF
TGTGCCAGTCTTGTCAGCATGAACACTGAAGCTTTCTTT
>-|-|TRBV18|TRBJ2-3
CASSPPITDTQYF
TGTGCCAGCTCACCACCGATAACAGATACGCAGTATTTT
>few|-|TRBV20-1|TRBJ2-7
CSAVAYEQYF
TGCAGTGCTGTAGCGTACGAGCAGTACTTC
>once|-|TRBV18|TRBJ2-7
CASSPGGGPYEQYF
TGTGCCAGCTCACCGGGTGGGGGCCCCTACGAGCAGTACTTC
>-|TRBD1|TRBV6-5|TRBJ1-1
CASSYSRTGTTEAFF
TGTGCCAGCAGTTACTCACGGACAGGCACCACTGAAGCTTTCTTT
>-|TRBD1|TRBV28|TRBJ1-1
CASSPRTGGNTEAFF
TGTGCCAGCAGTCCCCGGACAGGGGGGAACACTGAAGCTTTCTTT
>-|TRBD1|TRBV6-1|TRBJ2-5
CASRRQGVETQYF
TGTGCCAGCAGAAGACAGGGTGTAGAGACCCAGTACTTC
>-|-|TRBV5-1|TRBJ2-7
CASSGVAGSYEQYF
TGCGCCAGCAGCGGAGTAGCCGGCTCCTACGAGCAGTACTTC
>-|TRBD2|TRBV28|TRBJ2-3
CASSPQWEGQLDTQYF
TGTGCCAGCAGTCCCCAGTGGGAGGGCCAGCTAGATACGCAGTATTTT
>-|-|TRBV2|TRBJ2-7
CASSWTEFYEQYF
TGTGCCAGCAGTTGGACAGAATTCTACGAGCAGTACTTC
>-|TRBD2|TRBV9|TRBJ2-5
CASSVAGAGGGETQYF
TGTGCCAGCAGCGTAGCTGGAGCGGGAGGGGGTGAGACCCAGTACTTC
>-|TRBD1|TRBV2|TRBJ1-5
CASSDWTGQDQPQHF
TGTGCCAGCAGTGACTGGACAGGTCAGGATCAGCCCCAGCATTTT
>-|TRBD2|TRBV11-2|TRBJ2-3
CASSLVLRLAGGLGDTQYF
TGTGCCAGCAGCTTAGTCCTTAGACTAGCGGGAGGGCTCGGGGATACGCAGTATTTT
>-|-|TRBV6-1|TRBJ1-1
CASNLELGTEAFF
TGTGCCAGCAACCTAGAGTTGGGCACTGAAGCTTTCTTT
>once|TRBD2|TRBV28|TRBJ2-7
CASSLRPAGTSGRSEQYF
TGTGCCAGCAGTTTAAGGCCGGCCGGGACTAGCGGGAGGAGCGAGCAGTACTTC
>-|-|TRBV28|TRBJ2-7
CASRRGRVAYEQYF
TGTGCCAGCAGACGCGGACGGGTTGCCTACGAGCAGTACTTC
>-|-|TRBV18|TRBJ2-5
CASSPEEETQYF
TGTGCCAGCTCACCGGAGGAAGAGACCCAGTACTTC